The 27 T cell receptor beta chains listed next were all sequenced from one sample in a study of T cells in Graves' hyperthyroidism and ophthalmopathy. TCR beta CDR3 sequences were amplified from RNA transcripts. HTBI primers drove first-round RT-PCR of the TCR CDR3. TCRdb re-derived calls from the multiplex PCR reads in MiXCR, one entry per CDR3 protein. The sample carries roughly 170,000 distinct CDR3 sequences, about a sixth recorded once. Sequenced sample: blood. These receptors came from a woman between 50 and 59 years old with Graves' hyperthyroidism.

This clonotype was detected many times. The CDR3 loop is CASSPHGGNEKLFF. The CDR3 region has the DNA TGTGCCAGCAGCCCACACGGAGGGAATGAAAAACTGTTTTTT. V usage is TRBV5-5 and J usage is TRBJ1-4, with D uncertain. The CDR3 extends over 14 amino acids. The germline gives CDR1 SGHKS, CDR2 YYEKEE (reference sequence). V lost 4 bases to trimming and J lost 5 bases, with 12 bases between them.

This clonotype was seen more than once but under ten times. The genes are TRBV5-1 and TRBJ1-2, with 11 bases fitting TRBD1. Germline lookup yields CDR1 SGHRS and CDR2 YFSETQ. Germline trimming cut 0 bases from V and 8 bases from J; bases unmatched to any gene: 6. This CDR3 has 15 amino acids. DNA for the CDR3: TGCGCCAGCAGCTTGGGAGGACAGGGGGCGGAAGGCTACACCTTC. Encoded protein: CASSLGGQGAEGYTF.

CDR3 region: CASSYYGEGYGYTF. The CDR3 DNA sequence: TGTGCCAGCAGTTACTATGGAGAGGGCTATGGCTACACCTTC. This sequence joins TRBV6-5 and TRBJ1-2, with D unresolved. V lost 1 base and J 4 bases, leaving 10 bases between the germline ends. The CDR3 totals 14 residues. Germline lookup yields CDR1 MNHEY and CDR2 SVGAGI.

Ten or more counts support this clonotype. The gene calls are TRBV6-2 or TRBV6-3 and TRBJ2-7; no clear D. In germline, CDR1 is MNHEY, CDR2 SVGEGT. Trimming stripped 6 bases from V and 9 bases from J, with 18 bases between. CDR3 length: 13 residues. DNA of the CDR3: TGTGCCAGCAGCCCTTACCTACGAGTGAGGCAGTACTTC. Translated, it gives CASSPYLRVRQYF.

This clonotype appeared many times. The chain employs TRBV7-3 and TRBJ2-1; the D is unclear. The CDR3 sequence is 13 residues long. Trimming removed 4 bases at V and 3 bases at J, with 7 bases between. Germline V CDR1 and CDR2: SGHTA, FQGTGA. Here the CDR3 DNA reads TGTGCCAGCAGCTCGACCCTCTACAATGAGCAGTTCTTC. It encodes CASSSTLYNEQFF.

This clonotype was detected ten times or more. The rearrangement uses TRBV19 and TRBJ2-2; perhaps TRBD1 as D (6 bases). The germline V gene has CDR1 LNHDA and CDR2 SQIVND (reference sequence). This CDR3 region has 15 residues. The V end lost 1 base, the J end lost 3 bases, and 9 bases lay between the germline ends. Here the CDR3 DNA reads TGTGCCAGTAGTATAGGACAGGCGTACACCGGGGAGCTGTTTTTT. It translates to CASSIGQAYTGELFF.

The chain recombines TRBV4-3 with TRBJ2-7; D is possibly TRBD1 or TRBD2 (5 bases each). V shed 1 base and J shed 0 bases, with 10 bases lying between them. The CDR3 has 15 residues. Looked up from germline, CDR1 is LGHNA and CDR2 is YSLEER. The CDR3 spells CASSQGRGPSYEQYF. Here the CDR3 DNA reads TGCGCCAGCAGCCAAGGCCGGGGACCCTCCTACGAGCAGTACTTC.

The CDR3 loop is CATSDLTGQPQHF. In nucleotides, the CDR3 is TGTGCCACCAGTGATTTGACAGGTCAGCCCCAGCATTTT. The chain uses TRBV24-1 and TRBJ1-5, with a weak D call TRBD1 (5 bases). Germline V gene sequence: CDR1 KGHDR, CDR2 SFDVKD. Trimming took 0 bases from V and 6 from J, leaving 5 bases between them. CDR3 length: 13 amino acids.

Concerning this clonotype itself: Since a much larger clone is just one base distant, this may be a read error. The chain carries TRBV5-1 and TRBJ1-1; no definite D call. This CDR3 is 12 amino acids long. CDR1 is SGHRS, CDR2 YFSETQ, per germline. V lost 7 bases and J lost 1, with 8 bases in between. CDR3 amino acids: CASQVGNTEAFF. CDR3 coding DNA: TGCGCCAGCCAGGTCGGGAACACTGAAGCTTTCTTT.

This clonotype was picked up many times. The chain combines TRBV6-1 with TRBJ2-7; TRBD2 is a possible D gene (6 bases). This CDR3 has 12 amino acids. Germline V gene data show CDR1 as MNHNS and CDR2 as SASEGT. The V end was cut by 5 bases, the J end by 5 bases, with 10 bases between. CDR3 protein: CASSQPGDEQYF. CDR3 nucleotide sequence: TGTGCCAGCAGTCAACCGGGGGACGAGCAGTACTTC.

This clonotype was counted ten times or more. The chain is built from TRBV24-1 and TRBJ2-1; 11 bases match TRBD1. Unmatched junction bases numbered 6, after V lost 9 bases and J lost 3 bases. Germline CDR1 KGHDR, CDR2 SFDVKD. CDR3 size: 15 residues. The DNA for the CDR3 is TGTGCCACCGCAGGACAGGGGGCTGGCTACAATGAGCAGTTCTTC. Encoded protein: CATAGQGAGYNEQFF.

This clonotype has at least ten counts. CDR3 in amino acids: CSAPRYPGELFF. The DNA for the CDR3 is TGCAGTGCTCCCCGTTATCCCGGGGAGCTGTTTTTT. V usage is TRBV20-1 and J usage is TRBJ2-2; D gene unclear. The CDR3 is 12 residues long. V was cut by 5 bases and J by 6 bases, with 10 bases left in between. Germline-derived CDR1 and CDR2 are DFQATT and SNEGSKA (reference sequence).

At least ten counts were recorded for this clonotype. The chain carries TRBV6-1 and TRBJ1-1; a weak D match, TRBD1 (5 bases). Trimming left V 7 bases short and J 6 bases short, with 18 bases between. Germline CDR1 is MNHNS and CDR2 is SASEGT. The CDR3 extends over 14 amino acids. For the CDR3, the DNA is TGTGCCAGCACCCTTTGGGGGTCTCGCCCTGAAGCTTTCTTT. It translates to CASTLWGSRPEAFF.

This clonotype came up many times. The rearrangement uses TRBV20-1 and TRBJ1-2; the match to TRBD1 covers 8 bases. The V and J ends lost 2 bases and 7 bases, in that order; junction bases with no gene match: 0. Germline loops: CDR1 DFQATT, CDR2 SNEGSKA (reference sequence). The CDR3 consists of 11 residues. The CDR3 DNA is TGCAGTGCTAGACAGGGGGCTGGCTACACCTTC. Its protein product is CSARQGAGYTF.

J is TRBJ2-7 and V is TRBV7-2; D is possibly TRBD1 or TRBD2 (5 bases each). The V and J ends lost 2 bases and 2 bases respectively, with 10 bases between them. The CDR3 runs 14 residues. Germline V gene lookup returns CDR1 SGHTA and CDR2 FQGNSA. The CDR3 DNA reads TGTGCCAGCAGCTTAAGGGACGTTGCCTACGAGCAGTACTTC. Its translation is CASSLRDVAYEQYF.

This clonotype was seen repeatedly, ten times or more. This chain links TRBV5-1 with TRBJ2-1; D unresolved. Germline CDR1 SGHRS, CDR2 YFSETQ. CDR3 length: 11 residues. Trimming removed 0 bases at V and 9 bases at J, with 4 bases between. CDR3 in DNA: TGCGCCAGCAGCTTGGTCAGTGAGCAGTTCTTC. This encodes CASSLVSEQFF. Together with reference TRBV5-1 and TRBJ2-1, the CDR3 gives the full variable domain: KAGVTQTPRYLIKTRGQQVTLSCSPISGHRSVSWYQQTPGQGLQFLFEYFSETQRNKGNFPGRFSGRQFSNSRSEMNVSTLELGDSALYLCASSLVSEQFFGPGTRLTVL.

This chain connects TRBV6-4 to TRBJ2-7; possibly TRBD1 for D (6 bases). Trimming cost V 5 bases and J 2 bases, with 16 bases left between them. The germline gives CDR1 MRHNA, CDR2 SNTAGT. The CDR3 has 15 amino acids. CDR3 DNA sequence: TGTGCCAGCAGTTCCACCGGGACATTTACCTACGAGCAGTACTTC. It translates to CASSSTGTFTYEQYF.

This clonotype has at least ten counts. The gene calls are TRBV29-1 and TRBJ1-3; no clear D gene. Germline loops: CDR1 SQVTM, CDR2 ANQGSEA. V lost 4 bases, J lost 2 bases, and 9 bases lay in between. This CDR3 spans 13 amino acids. CDR3 nucleotides: TGCAGCGTTGTAGAAGGAGCTGGAAACACCATATATTTT. Its translation is CSVVEGAGNTIYF.

In this sample, this clonotype turned up many times. The chain couples TRBV9 to TRBJ1-2; a weak D match, TRBD1 (5 bases). Germline CDR1 and CDR2: SGDLS and YYNGEE. The ends were cut back, 3 bases at V and 6 bases at J, with 18 bases in the middle. This CDR3 contains 15 residues. The CDR3 is CASSGPGTAPHGYTF. The CDR3, as DNA: TGTGCCAGCAGCGGGCCCGGGACTGCCCCTCATGGCTACACCTTC.

Points on this clonotype: The germline gene is not matched at one end of the junction; a read error may be the cause. V and J are TRBV28 and TRBJ1-2, with TRBD1 matching 9 bases. From germline, CDR1 is MDHEN and CDR2 SYDVKM. The CDR3 contains 13 residues. CDR3: CASSSRDREKLIF. CDR3 DNA sequence: TGTGCCAGCAGTTCCCGGGACAGGGAAAAACTAATTTTC.

This clonotype has ten or more counts. The chain combines TRBV19 with TRBJ1-2; 8 bases map to TRBD1. V dropped 6 bases and J dropped 6; count of bases not matched to a gene: 12. In germline, CDR1 is LNHDA, CDR2 SQIVND (reference sequence). This CDR3 is 15 amino acids long. The CDR3 nucleotides are TGTGCCAGTAGCAGGGACAGGATCGGGGGGGATGGCTACACCTTC. Amino acids: CASSRDRIGGDGYTF.

The CDR3 spells CASSRQGDNSPLHF. DNA for the CDR3: TGCGCCAGCAGCAGACAGGGTGATAATTCACCCCTCCACTTT. The chain joins TRBV5-1 to TRBJ1-6; 7 nucleotides match TRBD1. This CDR3 is 14 amino acids long. The V gene's germline CDR1 is SGHRS and CDR2 YFSETQ. The junction had 3 bases not matched to a gene; V was cut back by 4 bases and J by 5 bases.

At least ten counts were recorded for this clonotype. The chain joins TRBV7-4 to TRBJ1-1; TRBD1 agrees at 7 bases. CDR1 and CDR2 (germline): SGHVT, SQSDAQ. The CDR3 consists of 16 residues. Trimming cost V 4 bases and J 7 bases; bases outside gene matches: 15. The CDR3 nucleotides read TGTGCCAGCAGCTCTCCGACAGGGCCCGGGGGGAGTGAAGCTTTCTTT. It yields the protein CASSSPTGPGGSEAFF.

This clonotype was seen ten or more times. The V and J genes are TRBV6-1 and TRBJ2-3, with 10 bases identical to TRBD2. Germline V gives CDR1 MNHNS, CDR2 SASEGT. Trimming took 4 bases from V and 2 from J; bases not matched to a gene: 6. This CDR3 has 16 amino acids. CDR3 in amino acids: CASSVLAGASTDTQYF. The CDR3 DNA reads TGTGCCAGCAGTGTGCTAGCGGGGGCCTCCACAGATACGCAGTATTTT.

There are many counts of this clonotype. The gene calls are TRBV11-2 and TRBJ1-5; D is unresolved. Germline values: CDR1 SGHAT, CDR2 FQNNGV. V was clipped by 2 bases and J by 4 bases, with 9 bases between them. This CDR3 region has 14 residues. The CDR3 bases are TGTGCCAGCAGCTTACTCGGCAGTAATCAGCCCCAGCATTTT. It yields the protein CASSLLGSNQPQHF. Full variable domain (rest looked up from reference TRBV11-2 and TRBJ1-5): EAGVAQSPRYKIIEKRQSVAFWCNPISGHATLYWYQQILGQGPKLLIQFQNNGVVDDSQLPKDRFSAERLKGVDSTLKIQPAKLEDSAVYLCASSLLGSNQPQHFGDGTRLSIL.

There are many counts of this clonotype. The rearrangement joins TRBV7-2 to TRBJ2-3; 10 bases agree with TRBD2. CDR1 and CDR2 (germline): SGHTA, FQGNSA. The V gene end was trimmed by 0 bases and the J gene end by 2 bases; junction bases not matched to a gene: 14. The CDR3 is 20 residues long. CDR3 DNA: TGTGCCAGCAGCTTAGCGCTACCTTGGGCTAGCGGGGGCTTCACAGATACGCAGTATTTT. Its protein product is CASSLALPWASGGFTDTQYF.

This clonotype was observed at least ten times. The gene calls are TRBV19 and TRBJ1-6; 7 bases map to TRBD1. J lost 7 bases, V lost 2 bases, and 5 bases had no gene match. Germline-derived CDR1 and CDR2 are LNHDA and SQIVND (reference sequence). The CDR3 spans 15 residues. The CDR3 DNA is TGTGCCAGTAGTATAACGACAGGGTGGAATTCACCCCTCCACTTT. Protein: CASSITTGWNSPLHF.